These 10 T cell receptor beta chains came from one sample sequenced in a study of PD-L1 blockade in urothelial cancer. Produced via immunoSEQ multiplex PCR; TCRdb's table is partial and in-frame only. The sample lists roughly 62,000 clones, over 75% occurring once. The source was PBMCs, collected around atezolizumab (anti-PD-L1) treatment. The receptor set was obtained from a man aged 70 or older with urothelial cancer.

The CDR3 spells CSVTRGGVNTEAFF. The CDR3 nucleotides are TGCAGCGTTACCCGGGGAGGGGTAAACACTGAAGCTTTCTTT. J is TRBJ1-1 and V is TRBV29-1; TRBD1 might be the D (5 bases). The CDR3 totals 14 residues. From germline, CDR1 is SQVTM and CDR2 ANQGSEA. V was shortened by 5 bases and J by 2 bases, with 15 bases between the two germline ends.

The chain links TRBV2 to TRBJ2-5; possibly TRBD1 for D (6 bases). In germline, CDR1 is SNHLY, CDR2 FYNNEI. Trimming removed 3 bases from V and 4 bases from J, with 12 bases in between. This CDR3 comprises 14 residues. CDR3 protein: CASSEGRGGETQYF. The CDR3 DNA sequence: TGTGCCAGCAGTGAGGGCAGGGGTGGAGAGACCCAGTACTTC. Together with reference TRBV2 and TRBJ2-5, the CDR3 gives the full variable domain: EPEVTQTPSHQVTQMGQEVILRCVPISNHLYFYWYRQILGQKVEFLVSFYNNEISEKSEIFDDQFSVERPDGSNFTLKIRSTKLEDSAMYFCASSEGRGGETQYFGPGTRLLVL.

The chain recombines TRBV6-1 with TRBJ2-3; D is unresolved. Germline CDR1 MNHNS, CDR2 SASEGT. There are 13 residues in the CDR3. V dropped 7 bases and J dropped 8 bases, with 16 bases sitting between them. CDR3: CASTVTSSLTQYF. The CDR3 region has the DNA TGTGCCAGCACGGTCACCTCATCCCTTACGCAGTATTTT.

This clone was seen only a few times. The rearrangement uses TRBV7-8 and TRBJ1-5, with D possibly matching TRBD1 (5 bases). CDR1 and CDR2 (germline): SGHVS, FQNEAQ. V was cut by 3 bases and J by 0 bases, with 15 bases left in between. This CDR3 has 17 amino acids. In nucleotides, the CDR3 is TGTGCCAGCAGCTTCTCGCAAGGGGCTTATAGCAATCAGCCCCAGCATTTT. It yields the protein CASSFSQGAYSNQPQHF.

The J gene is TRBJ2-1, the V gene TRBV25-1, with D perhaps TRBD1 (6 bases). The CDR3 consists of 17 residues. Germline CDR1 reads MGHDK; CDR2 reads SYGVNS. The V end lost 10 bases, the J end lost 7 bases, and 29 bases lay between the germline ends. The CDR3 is CATLRGSTGPSVNEQFF. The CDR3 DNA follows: TGTGCCACCCTGAGGGGGAGCACGGGCCCGAGCGTGAATGAGCAGTTCTTC.

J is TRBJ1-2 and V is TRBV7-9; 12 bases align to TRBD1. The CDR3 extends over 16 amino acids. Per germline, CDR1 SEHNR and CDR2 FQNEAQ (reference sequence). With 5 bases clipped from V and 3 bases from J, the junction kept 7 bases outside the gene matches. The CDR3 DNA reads TGTGCCAGCAGCCGTCCCGGGACAGGGGGCGACTATGGCTACACCTTC. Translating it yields CASSRPGTGGDYGYTF.

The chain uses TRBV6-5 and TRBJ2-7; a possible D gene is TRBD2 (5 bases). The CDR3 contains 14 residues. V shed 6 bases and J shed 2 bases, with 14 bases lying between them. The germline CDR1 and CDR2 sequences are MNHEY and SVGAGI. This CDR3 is CASSYRSGTYEQYF. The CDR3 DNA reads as TGTGCCAGCAGCTATCGAAGCGGTACCTACGAGCAGTACTTC.

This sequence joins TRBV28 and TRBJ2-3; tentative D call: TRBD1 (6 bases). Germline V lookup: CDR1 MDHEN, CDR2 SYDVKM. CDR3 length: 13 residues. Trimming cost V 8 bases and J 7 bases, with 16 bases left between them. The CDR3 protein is CASRSGAGHTQYF. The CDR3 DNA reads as TGTGCCAGCCGGTCAGGGGCAGGCCATACGCAGTATTTT. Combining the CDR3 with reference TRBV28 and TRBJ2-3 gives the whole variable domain DVKVTQSSRYLVKRTGEKVFLECVQDMDHENMFWYRQDPGLGLRLIYFSYDVKMKEKGDIPEGYSVSREKKERFSLILESASTNQTSMYLCASRSGAGHTQYFGPGTRLTVL.

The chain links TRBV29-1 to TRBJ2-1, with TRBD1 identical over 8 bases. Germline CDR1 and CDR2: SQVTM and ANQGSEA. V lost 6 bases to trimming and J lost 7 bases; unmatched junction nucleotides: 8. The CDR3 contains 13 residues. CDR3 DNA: TGCAGCGTGGATCGGACAGGGCAAAATGAGCAGTTCTTC. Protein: CSVDRTGQNEQFF.

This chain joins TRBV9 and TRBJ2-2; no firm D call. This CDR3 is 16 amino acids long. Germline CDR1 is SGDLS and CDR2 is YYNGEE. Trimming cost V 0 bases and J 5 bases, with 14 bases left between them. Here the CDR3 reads CASSVAGLVGTGELFF. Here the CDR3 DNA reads TGTGCCAGCAGCGTAGCCGGCCTAGTTGGGACCGGGGAGCTGTTTTTT.